This T cell receptor beta chain was sequenced for a study of T cell responses to AZD1222 COVID-19 vaccine. This clone is a singleton in its sample. The antigen is unknown. Using immunoSEQ multiplex PCR, the repertoire was profiled, and TCRdb retains in-frame clones only, with some absent. The table lists about 94,000 clones, roughly 85% of them singletons. The CDR3 runs 17 residues. The germline V and J ends were trimmed by 4 bases and 4 bases, with 18 bases remaining between them. CDR1 and CDR2 (germline): SGDLS, YYNGEE. Study-wide findings and caveats: Seropositive at baseline were only a handful of AZD1222 recipients.

The specimen comprised peripheral blood, sampled 28 days after the second AZD1222 dose. This sequence joins TRBV9 and TRBJ2-6; D possibly corresponds to TRBD2 (6 bases). The receptor's source is an adult who received the AZD1222 COVID-19 vaccine. The CDR3 protein is CASSSPRGTPGANVLTF. The CDR3 nucleotides are TGTGCCAGCAGCTCGCCCCGAGGGACTCCAGGGGCCAACGTCCTGACTTTC. The full variable domain, completed using reference TRBV9 and TRBJ2-6, is DSGVTQTPKHLITATGQRVTLRCSPRSGDLSVYWYQQSLDQGLQFLIQYYNGEERAKGNILERFSAQQFPDLHSELNLSSLELGDSALYFCASSSPRGTPGANVLTFGAGSRLTVL.